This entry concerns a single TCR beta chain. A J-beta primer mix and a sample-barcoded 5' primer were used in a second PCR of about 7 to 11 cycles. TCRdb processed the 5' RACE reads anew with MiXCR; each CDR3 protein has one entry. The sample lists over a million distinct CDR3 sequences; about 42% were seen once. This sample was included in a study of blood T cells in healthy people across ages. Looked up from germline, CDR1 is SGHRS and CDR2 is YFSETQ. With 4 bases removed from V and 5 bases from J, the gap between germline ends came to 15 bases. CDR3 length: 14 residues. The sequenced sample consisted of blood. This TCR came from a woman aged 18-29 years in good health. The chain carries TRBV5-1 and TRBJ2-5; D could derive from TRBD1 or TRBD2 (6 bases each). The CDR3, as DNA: TGCGCCAGCAGCATTACAGGGAGCGGGGAGACCCAGTACTTC. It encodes CASSITGSGETQYF. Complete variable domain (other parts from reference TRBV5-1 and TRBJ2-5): KAGVTQTPRYLIKTRGQQVTLSCSPISGHRSVSWYQQTPGQGLQFLFEYFSETQRNKGNFPGRFSGRQFSNSRSEMNVSTLELGDSALYLCASSITGSGETQYFGPGTRLLVL.